This entry lists 15 T cell receptor beta chains sequenced from one sample in a study of cytomegalovirus exposure and HLA in healthy donors (dated by TCRdb to about 2017). The method was the immunoSEQ multiplex PCR assay. A mixture of 60 forward primers for TCR Vbeta segments and 13 reverse primers for TCR Jbeta segments was used in the multiplex PCR. Held by TCRdb, this immuneACCESS table contains in-frame sequences only and omits some clones. Under half of the omission traces to an unresolved V gene where checked; the cause of the rest is unknown. In this sample's table one finds about 130,000 clones. Of the sample, roughly 1.5% falls within the top ten clones. The specimen was PBMCs. Receptor source: a woman between 40 and 55 years old in good health and CMV-seronegative.

This chain joins TRBV23-1 and TRBJ1-5; tentatively, D is TRBD1 (6 bases). TRBV23-1 is an open reading frame, and its role is uncertain. V was clipped by 6 bases and J by 0 bases, with 9 bases between them. This CDR3 has 14 residues. The CDR3 coding sequence is TGCGCCAGCAGCTGGACAGTTAGCAATCAGCCCCAGCATTTT. It translates to CASSWTVSNQPQHF.

The chain carries TRBV12-5 and TRBJ2-5; D not resolved. V was cut by 6 bases and J by 3 bases, with 11 bases left in between. This CDR3 comprises 13 residues. The V gene's germline CDR1 is LGHNT and CDR2 FRNRAP. CDR3 nucleotide sequence: TGTGCTAGTGGATCCCCGTCAGAAGAGACCCAGTACTTC. This codes for CASGSPSEETQYF.

The chain combines TRBV7-2 with TRBJ1-4; a weak D match, TRBD1 (5 bases). V shed 2 bases and J shed 10 bases, with 14 bases lying between them. The CDR3 covers 14 residues. Germline loops: CDR1 SGHTA, CDR2 FQGNSA. CDR3 coding DNA: TGTGCCAGCAGCTTAACGCAGGGAGCGGGAAAACTGTTTTTT. Amino acid sequence: CASSLTQGAGKLFF.

The chain couples TRBV28 to TRBJ1-1, with a possible D match to TRBD1 (6 bases). This CDR3 spans 16 amino acids. Germline lookup yields CDR1 MDHEN and CDR2 SYDVKM. Between the trimmed V and J ends, which lost 1 base and 0 bases, there was a span of 12 bases. The CDR3 DNA sequence: TGTGCCAGCAGTTTATCGAGGCACAGGGTGAACACTGAAGCTTTCTTT. It codes for CASSLSRHRVNTEAFF.

As to this clone: At one end, the junction sequence differs from germline, possibly due to a read error. Distinct nucleotide sequences in the sample also encode this CDR3. The rearrangement uses TRBV4-3 and TRBJ2-3, with 7 bases aligning to TRBD2. The CDR3 totals 15 residues. CDR1 is LGHNA, CDR2 YSLEER, per germline. In DNA form, the CDR3 reads TGCGCCAGTAGCCAAGGCGGGGGAGACACAGATACGCAGTATTTT. Its protein product is CASSQGGGDTDTQYF.

Of note for this clone: A junction boundary mismatches the germline segment, possibly from a read error. The rearrangement uses TRBV4-3 and TRBJ2-5; 9 positions match TRBD1. Germline-derived CDR1 and CDR2 are LGHNA and YSLEER. CDR3 size: 15 residues. Here the CDR3 reads CASSQDMDRGQRKNF. The CDR3 DNA is TGCGCCAGCAGCCAAGATATGGACAGGGGCCAGAGGAAGAACTTC.

This chain connects TRBV5-1 to TRBJ1-2, with D tentatively TRBD1 (5 bases). This CDR3 has 14 residues. Trimming took 1 base from V and 3 from J, leaving 10 bases between them. CDR1 and CDR2 from the germline V gene are SGHRS and YFSETQ. The CDR3 DNA sequence: TGCGCCAGCAGCTTGTCAGGGTTGGACTATGGCTACACCTTC. This encodes CASSLSGLDYGYTF.

The V and J genes are TRBV28 and TRBJ2-7; 8 nucleotides align to TRBD1. Germline V CDR1 and CDR2: MDHEN, SYDVKM. The CDR3 is made up of 12 amino acids. The trim removed 8 bases at V and 11 bases at J, leaving 11 bases unmatched. As DNA, the CDR3 is TGTGCCAGCGGCAATGACAGGGGCGGGGAGTACGTC. This sequence encodes CASGNDRGGEYV.

V usage is TRBV5-1 and J usage is TRBJ1-2; 7 nucleotides agree with TRBD1. The CDR3 loop spans 13 amino acids. The V and J ends lost 4 bases and 4 bases, in that order; junction bases with no gene match: 4. Germline V gives CDR1 SGHRS, CDR2 YFSETQ. CDR3: CASSGTAIYGYTF. The DNA of the CDR3 is TGCGCCAGCAGCGGGACAGCTATCTATGGCTACACCTTC.

V and J are TRBV18 and TRBJ1-1; TRBD1 is a possible D gene (5 bases). With 1 base removed from V and 2 bases from J, the gap between germline ends came to 11 bases. CDR1 KGHSH and CDR2 LQKENI come from the germline V gene. This CDR3 region has 15 residues. DNA of the CDR3: TGTGCCAGCTCACCACAGGACATCCCTAACACTGAAGCTTTCTTT. The encoded protein is CASSPQDIPNTEAFF.

In regard to this clone: A read error may account for a junction end that differs from germline. The rearrangement links TRBV7-7 to TRBJ2-3, with 7 bases fitting TRBD2. The CDR3 extends over 16 amino acids. Germline loops: CDR1 SSHAT, CDR2 FNYEAQ (reference sequence). In DNA, the CDR3 is TGTGCTAGCAGCCCAAGGCGGGAGATTAGCACAGATACGCAGTATTTT. Protein sequence: CASSPRREISTDTQYF. The full variable domain, its missing parts supplied by reference TRBV7-7 and TRBJ2-3, is GAGVSQSPRYKVTKRGQDVTLRCDPISSHATLYWYQQALGQGPEFLTYFNYEAQPDKSGLPSDRFSAERPEGSISTLTIQRTEQRDSAMYRCASSPRREISTDTQYFGPGTRLTVL.

The chain combines TRBV7-3 with TRBJ2-1, with 10 bases fitting TRBD2. This CDR3 has 15 amino acids. The junction had 9 bases not matched to a gene; V was cut back by 4 bases and J by 9 bases. Germline loops: CDR1 SGHTA, CDR2 FQGTGA. In DNA form, the CDR3 reads TGTGCCAGCAGCTCCTTAGCGGGGGGAGTCGGTGAGCAGTTCTTC. Protein: CASSSLAGGVGEQFF.

The chain has TRBV9 and TRBJ2-3; no reliable D call. Deletions cut 1 base from V and 2 bases from J, with 5 bases between. There are 13 residues in the CDR3. Germline assignment: CDR1 SGDLS and CDR2 YYNGEE. The CDR3 here is CASSVSVTDTQYF. CDR3 nucleotide sequence: TGTGCCAGCAGCGTATCCGTCACAGATACGCAGTATTTT.

The chain recombines TRBV5-6 with TRBJ2-5; 9 bases align to TRBD1. Trimming took 3 bases from V and 4 from J; bases not matched to a gene: 13. CDR3 length equals 17 residues. CDR1 SGHDT and CDR2 YYEEEE come from the germline V gene. The chain's CDR3 is CASSSGQGIAAAETQYF. The CDR3 DNA follows: TGTGCCAGCAGCTCCGGACAGGGGATCGCGGCGGCAGAGACCCAGTACTTC.

Written as DNA, the CDR3 is TGTGCCAGCAGCCGGACAGGGAGTAATCAGCCCCAGCATTTT. Translation gives CASSRTGSNQPQHF. V usage is TRBV7-2 and J usage is TRBJ1-5, with 8 positions matching TRBD1. Germline V CDR1 and CDR2: SGHTA, FQGNSA. This CDR3 region has 14 residues. Trimming took 5 bases from V and 4 from J; bases not matched to a gene: 4.